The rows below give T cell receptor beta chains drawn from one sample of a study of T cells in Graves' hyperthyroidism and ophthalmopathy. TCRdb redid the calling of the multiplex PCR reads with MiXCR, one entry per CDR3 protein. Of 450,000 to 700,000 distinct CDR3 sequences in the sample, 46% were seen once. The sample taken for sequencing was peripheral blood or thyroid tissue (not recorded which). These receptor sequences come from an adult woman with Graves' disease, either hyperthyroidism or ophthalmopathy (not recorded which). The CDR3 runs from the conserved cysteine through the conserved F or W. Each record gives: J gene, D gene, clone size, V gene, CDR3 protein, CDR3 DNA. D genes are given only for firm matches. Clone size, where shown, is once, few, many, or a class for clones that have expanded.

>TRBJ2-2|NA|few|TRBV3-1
CASSQRKTLGTGELFF
TGTGCCAGCAGCCAACGAAAGACCCTGGGGACCGGGGAGCTGTTTTTT
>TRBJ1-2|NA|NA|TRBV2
CASSEASNDGLYGYTF
TGTGCCAGCAGTGAAGCTAGCAATGACGGGCTCTATGGCTACACCTTC
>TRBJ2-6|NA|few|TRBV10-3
CAISDPTSGGANVLTF
TGTGCCATCAGTGACCCTACCTCTGGTGGGGCCAACGTCCTGACTTTC
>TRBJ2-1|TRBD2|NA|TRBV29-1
CSVGSGRKNNEQFF
TGCAGCGTCGGGAGCGGGAGGAAGAACAATGAGCAGTTCTTC
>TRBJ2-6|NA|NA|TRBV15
CATSREGSAGGANVLTF
TGTGCCACCAGCAGAGAGGGTAGCGCGGGAGGGGCCAACGTCCTGACTTTC
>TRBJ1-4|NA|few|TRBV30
CAWSPLGRDGEKLFF
TGTGCCTGGAGCCCCCTCGGGAGGGACGGTGAAAAACTGTTTTTT
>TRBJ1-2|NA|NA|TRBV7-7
CASSPRANTGDDYGYTF
TGTGCTAGCAGCCCTCGCGCGAACACCGGGGATGACTATGGCTACACCTTC
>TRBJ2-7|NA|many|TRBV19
CASSRTRHEQYF
TGTGCCAGTAGTAGGACCCGGCACGAGCAGTACTTC
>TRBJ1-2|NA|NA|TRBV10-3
CAISPVQGPYGYTF
TGTGCCATCAGTCCGGTACAGGGTCCCTATGGCTACACCTTC
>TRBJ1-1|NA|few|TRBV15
CANSPLLSGRANTEAFF
TGTGCCAACAGTCCTCTCCTCTCGGGACGGGCGAACACTGAAGCTTTCTTT
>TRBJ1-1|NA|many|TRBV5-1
CASSPGHDRSTEAFF
TGCGCCAGCAGCCCGGGACACGATCGGAGCACTGAAGCTTTCTTT
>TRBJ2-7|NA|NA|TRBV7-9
CASSNVVGEQYF
TGTGCCAGCAGTAATGTGGTGGGTGAGCAGTACTTC
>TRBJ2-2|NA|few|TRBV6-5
CASLSRGELFF
TGTGCCAGCCTCAGTCGGGGGGAGCTGTTTTTT
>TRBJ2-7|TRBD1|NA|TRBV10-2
CASSESTGDTEQYF
TGCGCCAGCAGTGAGTCGACAGGGGATACCGAGCAGTACTTC
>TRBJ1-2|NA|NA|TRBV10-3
CAISELGQVGDGYTF
TGTGCCATCAGTGAGTTGGGGCAGGTGGGCGATGGCTACACCTTC
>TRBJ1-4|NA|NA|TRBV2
CASNRGDEKLFF
TGTGCCAGCAATCGGGGAGACGAAAAACTGTTTTTT
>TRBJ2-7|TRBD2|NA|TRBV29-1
CSVGASGSGEQYF
TGCAGCGTGGGGGCTAGCGGGAGCGGGGAGCAGTACTTC
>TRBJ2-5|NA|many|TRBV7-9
CASFERGQETQYF
TGTGCCAGCTTCGAGAGGGGGCAAGAGACCCAGTACTTC
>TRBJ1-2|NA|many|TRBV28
CASSPHRLYGYTF
TGTGCCAGCAGTCCCCACAGGCTTTATGGCTACACCTTC
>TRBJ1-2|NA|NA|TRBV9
CASGVGGSGGYTF
TGTGCCAGCGGCGTAGGAGGCTCGGGTGGCTACACCTTC
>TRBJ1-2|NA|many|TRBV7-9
CASSFRRNYGYTF
TGTGCCAGCAGCTTCAGACGGAACTATGGCTACACCTTC
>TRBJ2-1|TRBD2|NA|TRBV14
CASSQGGLAGGNEQFF
TGTGCCAGCAGCCAAGGGGGACTAGCGGGAGGGAATGAGCAGTTCTTC
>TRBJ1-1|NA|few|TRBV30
CAWSETGTAEAFF
TGTGCCTGGAGTGAAACGGGAACCGCTGAAGCTTTCTTT
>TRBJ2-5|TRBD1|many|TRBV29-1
CSARTGETETQYF
TGCAGCGCCCGGACAGGGGAAACGGAGACCCAGTACTTC
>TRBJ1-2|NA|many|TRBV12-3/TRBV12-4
CASSPDRIYGYTF
TGTGCCAGCAGTCCCGACAGAATATATGGCTACACCTTC
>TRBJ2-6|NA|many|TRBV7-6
CASSLAISVSGANVLTF
TGTGCCAGCAGCTTAGCGATCTCGGTCTCTGGGGCCAACGTCCTGACTTTC
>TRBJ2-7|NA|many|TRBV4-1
CASSHNLRDDLHEQYF
TGCGCCAGCAGTCATAACCTCCGGGACGATCTCCACGAGCAGTACTTC
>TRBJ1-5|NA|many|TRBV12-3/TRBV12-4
CASSLYPNQPQHF
TGTGCCAGCAGTTTATATCCCAATCAGCCCCAGCATTTT
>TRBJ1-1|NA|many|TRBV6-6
CASSYSFSVGGANTEAFF
TGTGCCAGCAGTTACTCGTTTTCCGTAGGGGGTGCGAACACTGAAGCTTTCTTT
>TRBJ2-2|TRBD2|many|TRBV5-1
CASSSSGRDTGELFF
TGCGCCAGCAGCTCTAGCGGGAGGGACACCGGGGAGCTGTTTTTT
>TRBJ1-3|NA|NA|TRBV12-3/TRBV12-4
CASSSTTDGGNTIYF
TGTGCCAGCAGTTCGACGACAGATGGGGGAAACACCATATATTTT
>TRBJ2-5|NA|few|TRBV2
CASTSRETQYF
TGTGCCAGCACGAGTAGGGAGACCCAGTACTTC
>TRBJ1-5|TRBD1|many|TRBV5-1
CASSPTGADGNQPQHF
TGCGCCAGCAGCCCGACAGGGGCCGATGGCAATCAGCCCCAGCATTTT
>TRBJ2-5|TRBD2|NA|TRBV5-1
CASSLDPSGGSETQYF
TGCGCCAGCAGCTTGGACCCTAGCGGGGGTAGTGAGACCCAGTACTTC
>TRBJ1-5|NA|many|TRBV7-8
CASQVEGIQPQHF
TGTGCCAGCCAAGTAGAAGGAATCCAGCCCCAGCATTTT
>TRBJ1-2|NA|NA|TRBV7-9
CASSLGWGGYTF
TGTGCCAGCAGCTTAGGATGGGGCGGCTACACCTTC
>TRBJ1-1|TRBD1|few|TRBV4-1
CASSQVPRQGNAEAFF
TGCGCCAGCAGCCAAGTCCCCCGACAGGGGAACGCTGAAGCTTTCTTT
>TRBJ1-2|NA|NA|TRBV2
CASRGRENYGYTF
TGTGCCAGCAGGGGGAGGGAGAACTATGGCTACACCTTC
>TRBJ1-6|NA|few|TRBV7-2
CASSPERDTLHF
TGTGCCAGCAGCCCCGAGCGGGACACCCTCCACTTT
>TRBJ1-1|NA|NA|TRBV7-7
CASSSKKGTEAFF
TGTGCCAGCAGTAGTAAGAAAGGCACTGAAGCTTTCTTT
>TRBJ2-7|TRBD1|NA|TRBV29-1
CSVEEKGANEQYF
TGCAGCGTTGAAGAGAAGGGGGCCAACGAGCAGTACTTC
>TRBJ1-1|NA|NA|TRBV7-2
CASSWVTMGTEAFF
TGTGCCAGCAGCTGGGTCACCATGGGGACTGAAGCTTTCTTT
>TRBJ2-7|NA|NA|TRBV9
CASSVAVGIGSWEQYF
TGTGCCAGCAGCGTAGCTGTGGGTATCGGGAGTTGGGAGCAGTACTTC
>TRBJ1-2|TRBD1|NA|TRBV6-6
CALREGANYGYTF
TGTGCCTTAAGGGAGGGGGCGAACTATGGCTACACCTTC
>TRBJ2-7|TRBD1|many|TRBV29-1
CSATNTGGARDEQYF
TGCAGCGCAACAAACACAGGGGGAGCTAGGGACGAGCAGTACTTC
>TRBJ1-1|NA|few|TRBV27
CASSLTLRDTEAFF
TGTGCCAGCAGTTTAACCCTCAGGGACACTGAAGCTTTCTTT
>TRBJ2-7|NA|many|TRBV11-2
CASSSLRGGRIYEQYF
TGTGCCAGCAGCTCCCTCAGGGGCGGGAGAATTTACGAGCAGTACTTC
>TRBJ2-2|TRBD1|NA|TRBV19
CASTGISSGQGYGELFF
TGTGCCAGTACCGGCATAAGCTCTGGACAGGGTTATGGTGAGCTGTTTTTT
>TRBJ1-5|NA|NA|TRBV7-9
CASSLGGGVNQPQHF
TGTGCCAGCAGCTTAGGGGGAGGCGTGAATCAGCCCCAGCATTTT
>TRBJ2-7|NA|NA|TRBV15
CATSRGNAAYEQYF
TGTGCCACCAGCAGAGGAAACGCCGCCTACGAGCAGTACTTC
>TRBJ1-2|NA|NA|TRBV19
CASSYDGRGGYTF
TGTGCCAGCAGTTACGACGGGCGTGGTGGCTACACCTTC
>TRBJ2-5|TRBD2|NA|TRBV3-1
CASSQVTSGKETQYF
TGTGCCAGCAGCCAAGTGACTAGCGGGAAAGAGACCCAGTACTTC
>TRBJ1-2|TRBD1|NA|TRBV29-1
CRPTGDYGYTF
TGCAGACCCACAGGGGACTATGGCTACACCTTC
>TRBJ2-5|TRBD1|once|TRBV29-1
CSGRQGLEETQYF
TGCAGCGGGCGACAGGGGTTGGAAGAGACCCAGTACTTC
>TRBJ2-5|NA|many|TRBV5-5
CASSSTSETQYF
TGTGCCAGCAGCTCCACTTCGGAGACCCAGTACTTC